This TCR beta chain is drawn from a study of CD8+ T cells in alopecia areata. cDNA serving as the sequencing template came from extracted, reverse transcribed RNA. Some clones are missing from TCRdb's copy, which holds only in-frame ones; the method was immunoSEQ multiplex PCR. In the table there are around 140,000 clones, roughly 61% of which are singletons. CDR3 length equals 16 residues. Germline CDR1 and CDR2: SQVTM and ANQGSEA. Trimming at V came to 4 bases and at J to 2 bases, leaving 9 bases not matched to a gene. The source was CD4+ T cells sorted from blood, collected at week 0. This rearrangement joins TRBV29-1 to TRBJ2-2; 8 nucleotides agree with TRBD2. This sequence was found in a human donor with alopecia areata. For the CDR3, the DNA is TGCAGCGTTGGGGACCGCGGGGGGCGCAACACCGGGGAGCTGTTTTTT. This encodes CSVGDRGGRNTGELFF.